A selection of T cell receptor beta chains follows, all from one sample in a study of T cells after yellow fever vaccination. Via MiXCR, TCRdb re-called the 5' RACE reads, giving one row per CDR3 protein. This table holds hundreds of thousands of distinct CDR3 sequences, under 7.5% found once. Sequences were derived from PBMCs, sampled 5 days after the yellow fever booster vaccination. Receptor source: a man aged 25 to 45 who received the YFV17D yellow fever vaccine. Each CDR3 is given without its conserved first and last residue. Rows give clone size only sometimes, using once, few, many, or a class for an expanded clone.

CDR3aa | v_gene | abundance | j_gene
ASTLVMGAKNIQY | TRBV6-1 | . | TRBJ2-4
ASRPSPGNTDTQY | TRBV28 | . | TRBJ2-3
ASREFQGGYETQY | TRBV6-1 | . | TRBJ2-5
ASSEYGPDTQY | TRBV2 | few | TRBJ2-3
ASSKLRGNTGELF | TRBV19 | . | TRBJ2-2
ATSGSPGQGFPSGELF | TRBV24-1 | few | TRBJ2-2
ASSPLGGSTEAF | TRBV7-2 | . | TRBJ1-1
SVEDRLAYNTGELF | TRBV29-1 | few | TRBJ2-2
ASSPRTYTDTQY | TRBV6-1 | . | TRBJ2-3
SASPALGAGELF | TRBV20-1 | . | TRBJ2-2
ASSALGTGPNTQY | TRBV28 | few | TRBJ2-3
SATSLAPKETQY | TRBV20-1 | . | TRBJ2-5
AIRLGVGDGYT | TRBV10-3 | few | TRBJ1-2
ASTKGLAGAYEQY | TRBV7-9 | few | TRBJ2-7
SATLAGVIDTQY | TRBV20-1 | many | TRBJ2-3
ASSPQDRLKFKDFHYEQY | TRBV19 | few | TRBJ2-7
SVARGQETQY | TRBV29-1 | many | TRBJ2-5
ASSLARGQFYEQY | TRBV7-6 | . | TRBJ2-7
ASSLVLGTGTGAYEQY | TRBV11-2 | . | TRBJ2-7
ASSLSSGSYGYT | TRBV5-1 | . | TRBJ1-2
ASRDMGGETQY | TRBV2 | . | TRBJ2-5
ATRDGGYNEQF | TRBV6-6 | many | TRBJ2-1
ASSFGMGQPQH | TRBV12-3/TRBV12-4 | . | TRBJ1-5
ASMGTGAASYNEQF | TRBV6-2/TRBV6-3 | . | TRBJ2-1
SAREASGRSGTDTQY | TRBV20-1 | many | TRBJ2-3
ASSLAGFQPQH | TRBV7-9 | . | TRBJ1-5
ASSLLGLDYEQY | TRBV12-3/TRBV12-4 | many | TRBJ2-7
ASSVGWSSGANVLT | TRBV9 | . | TRBJ2-6
ASSLEWGESNEQF | TRBV11-2 | . | TRBJ2-1
ASSVGTRGYNEQF | TRBV9 | few | TRBJ2-1
ASSEGGPLGEKLF | TRBV10-2 | . | TRBJ1-4
SARASSLAGVNEQF | TRBV20-1 | few | TRBJ2-1
AAGPQFVSEQY | TRBV30 | . | TRBJ2-7
ASGTNEQF | TRBV19 | few | TRBJ2-1
ASSRATYNSPLH | TRBV27 | . | TRBJ1-6
ASSPRQGQDKNIQY | TRBV5-1 | many | TRBJ2-4
ASSPGLAGSSEQF | TRBV7-2 | many | TRBJ2-1
ASSQWTGGRQY | TRBV14 | . | TRBJ2-4
ASRAIGINEQF | TRBV12-3/TRBV12-4 | few | TRBJ2-1
ASSGGLAGGQF | TRBV5-1 | few | TRBJ2-1
ASSPGAFQETQY | TRBV18 | many | TRBJ2-5
AWSVRSSGRTNEQF | TRBV30 | many | TRBJ2-1
SATSFSAGYVNEQF | TRBV20-1 | . | TRBJ2-1
ASSQDLSSPNTGELF | TRBV4-3 | few | TRBJ2-2
ASSFLQGGYNEQF | TRBV5-1 | many | TRBJ2-1
AWEDGVIYEQY | TRBV30 | . | TRBJ2-7
ASTLFGFNGELF | TRBV7-9 | few | TRBJ2-2
ASSRGGRGPQH | TRBV5-4 | few | TRBJ1-5
ASPSGSPGELF | TRBV10-2 | . | TRBJ2-2
ASEGPYEQY | TRBV30 | many | TRBJ2-7
ASAKDRGREQY | TRBV5-1 | few | TRBJ2-7
ASRAGSGNTIY | TRBV7-2 | . | TRBJ1-3
ASSQDVEGINYGYT | TRBV4-3 | . | TRBJ1-2
ASSLGQGRTQY | TRBV7-2 | few | TRBJ2-5
AWGLAGGRWNEQF | TRBV5-4 | . | TRBJ2-1
ASSPDHSRGQPQH | TRBV4-3 | . | TRBJ1-5
SAPTFTLMEAF | TRBV20-1 | few | TRBJ1-1